Listed below are T cell receptor beta chains from one sample, sequenced in a study of T cell responses to AZD1222 COVID-19 vaccine. TCRdb's table, derived via immunoSEQ multiplex PCR, lists solely in-frame clones and lacks some. The table has around 180,000 clones, 85% to 95% seen once. The input for sequencing was peripheral blood, taken 28 days after the second AZD1222 dose. All receptors derive from an adult who received the AZD1222 COVID-19 vaccine. Both conserved end residues are part of each CDR3. The order of the fields is clone size, J gene, D gene, V gene, CDR3 protein, CDR3 DNA. D genes are given only for firm matches. Some rows have no size entry. The others give once, few or many, or a class for an expanded clone.

-,TRBJ2-2,-,TRBV4-3,CASSQEKNTGELFF,TGCGCCAGCAGCCAAGAAAAAAACACCGGGGAGCTGTTTTTT
-,TRBJ2-5,-,TRBV5-1,CASSQKNQETQYF,TGCGCCAGCAGCCAGAAGAACCAAGAGACCCAGTACTTC
-,TRBJ2-7,TRBD2,TRBV7-6,CASSLGTSASYEQYF,TGTGCCAGCAGCTTAGGCACTAGCGCTTCCTACGAGCAGTACTTC
-,TRBJ1-2,TRBD1,TRBV28,CASSSSGTAYGYTF,TGTGCCAGCAGTTCCTCCGGGACAGCCTATGGCTACACCTTC
-,TRBJ1-3,-,TRBV28,CASRPSGNTIYF,TGTGCCAGCAGACCGTCGGGAAACACCATATATTTT
-,TRBJ2-3,TRBD2,TRBV6-5,CASSYIMGLTTDTQYF,TGTGCCAGCAGTTATATTATGGGACTAACGACAGATACGCAGTATTTT
once,TRBJ1-1,-,TRBV5-4,CASSPLGTEAFF,TGTGCCAGCAGCCCTCTGGGAACTGAAGCTTTCTTT
-,TRBJ1-1,-,TRBV7-3,CASSGQENTEAFF,TGTGCCAGCAGCGGTCAGGAGAACACTGAAGCTTTCTTT
-,TRBJ1-5,-,TRBV6-5,CASSYGVGNQPQHF,TGTGCCAGCAGTTACGGGGTAGGCAATCAGCCCCAGCATTTT
-,TRBJ1-2,-,TRBV28,CASSFLRRQSYGYTF,TGTGCCAGCAGCTTCCTCAGGAGACAGAGCTATGGCTACACCTTC
-,TRBJ2-5,-,TRBV6-2/TRBV6-3,CASSAFPTGLQETQYF,TGTGCCAGCAGCGCCTTTCCGACAGGTCTCCAAGAGACCCAGTACTTC
-,TRBJ2-5,TRBD2,TRBV27,CASSFSLAGAREETQYF,TGTGCCAGCAGTTTCTCACTAGCGGGAGCGAGGGAAGAGACCCAGTACTTC
-,TRBJ1-5,TRBD1,TRBV4-1,CASSQHGQGVGQPQHF,TGCGCCAGCAGCCAACACGGACAGGGGGTGGGTCAGCCCCAGCATTTT
-,TRBJ1-1,-,TRBV7-3,CASSRSGGGTEAFF,TGTGCCAGCAGCCGATCTGGAGGGGGGACTGAAGCTTTCTTT
-,TRBJ1-2,-,TRBV15,CATSRDNWVNYGYTF,TGTGCCACCAGCAGAGATAATTGGGTAAACTATGGCTACACCTTC
-,TRBJ1-3,TRBD1,TRBV11-2,CASTAGGSGNTIYF,TGTGCCAGCACCGCAGGGGGATCTGGAAACACCATATATTTT
-,TRBJ1-3,-,TRBV3-1/TRBV3-2,CASSPFTGNTIYF,TGTGCCAGCAGCCCCTTTACGGGAAACACCATATATTTT
-,TRBJ2-7,-,TRBV5-1,CASSPGHLRTYEQYF,TGCGCCAGCAGCCCCGGACACCTCCGAACCTACGAGCAGTACTTC
-,TRBJ1-2,-,TRBV7-9,CASSWDVLANYGYTF,TGTGCCAGCAGCTGGGACGTACTTGCGAACTATGGCTACACCTTC
-,TRBJ2-7,-,TRBV28,CASSFPNSYEQYF,TGTGCCAGCAGTTTTCCCAACTCCTACGAGCAGTACTTC
-,TRBJ2-1,TRBD1,TRBV25-1,CASSESQGLIYNEQFF,TGTGCCAGCAGTGAATCACAGGGGTTAATCTACAATGAGCAGTTCTTC
-,TRBJ2-1,TRBD2,TRBV28,CASSTRLLAGAPRQFF,TGTGCCAGCAGTACCCGACTCCTAGCGGGGGCCCCTCGGCAGTTCTTC
-,TRBJ1-6,-,TRBV18,CASSPVGSNSPLHF,TGTGCCAGCTCACCGGTGGGGTCGAATTCACCCCTCCACTTT
-,TRBJ1-1,-,TRBV5-5,CASSEQGLGSTEAFF,TGTGCCAGCAGCGAACAGGGCCTGGGGAGCACTGAAGCTTTCTTT
-,TRBJ2-2,TRBD1,TRBV27,CASSKPPRIGTVINTGELFF,TGTGCCAGCAGCAAACCCCCACGAATCGGGACAGTAATTAACACCGGGGAGCTGTTTTTT
-,TRBJ1-6,-,TRBV9,CASSVGPEANSPLHF,TGTGCCAGCAGCGTAGGTCCTGAGGCCAATTCACCCCTCCACTTT
-,TRBJ1-5,-,TRBV25-1,CASSELGDSNQPQHF,TGTGCCAGCAGTGAATTAGGAGACAGCAATCAGCCCCAGCATTTT
-,TRBJ1-2,-,TRBV3-1/TRBV3-2,CASSSHRSRYGYTF,TGTGCCAGCAGCTCGCACAGGAGCCGCTATGGCTACACCTTC
-,TRBJ2-1,TRBD1,TRBV7-6,CASSLASAGQVYNEQFF,TGTGCCAGCAGCTTAGCAAGTGCAGGACAGGTGTACAATGAGCAGTTCTTC
-,TRBJ1-1,-,TRBV11-1,CASRLPTGKSTEAFF,TGTGCCAGCAGACTACCAACAGGGAAAAGCACTGAAGCTTTCTTT
-,TRBJ1-3,-,TRBV3-1/TRBV3-2,CASSQGMGRGLGDSGNTIYF,TGTGCCAGCAGCCAAGGAATGGGCAGGGGTTTAGGGGACTCTGGAAACACCATATATTTT
-,TRBJ1-1,-,TRBV29-1,CSVEAGDLNTEAFF,TGCAGCGTTGAGGCAGGGGACCTGAACACTGAAGCTTTCTTT
-,TRBJ2-1,TRBD2,TRBV7-8,CASSRTSRNEQFF,TGTGCCAGCAGCAGGACTAGTCGCAATGAGCAGTTCTTC
-,TRBJ2-1,TRBD2,TRBV7-2,CASSLGTGTRYTNEQFF,TGTGCCAGCAGCTTAGGGACCGGGACTAGGTACACGAATGAGCAGTTCTTC
-,TRBJ2-3,-,TRBV7-9,CASSLQRGTDTQYF,TGTGCCAGCAGCTTACAGCGGGGCACAGATACGCAGTATTTT
-,TRBJ1-1,-,TRBV15,CATSIGSAAFF,TGTGCCACCAGCATTGGCTCGGCGGCTTTCTTT
-,TRBJ2-7,-,TRBV5-4,CASSFPSSYEQYF,TGTGCCAGCAGCTTTCCCTCGTCATACGAGCAGTACTTC
-,TRBJ2-2,TRBD2,TRBV19,CASSIPGLAGDTGELFF,TGTGCCAGTAGTATACCGGGACTAGCGGGAGACACCGGGGAGCTGTTTTTT
-,TRBJ1-2,-,TRBV6-5,CASNWFAREYTF,TGTGCCAGCAATTGGTTTGCAAGGGAATATACCTTC
-,TRBJ2-7,-,TRBV6-2/TRBV6-3,CASSYSIEEDEQYF,TGTGCCAGCAGTTACTCGATTGAGGAGGACGAGCAGTACTTC
-,TRBJ1-1,-,TRBV19,CASPARAGPNTEAFF,TGTGCCAGCCCGGCCAGGGCAGGCCCTAACACTGAAGCTTTCTTT